One and the same sample provided the 27 T cell receptor beta chains below, sequenced in a study of T cells in Graves' hyperthyroidism and ophthalmopathy. TCR beta CDR3 regions were amplified from RNA transcripts. The HTBI primer set was used in a first-round RT-PCR of the TCR CDR3. TCRdb re-derived calls from the multiplex PCR reads in MiXCR, one entry per CDR3 protein. The repertoire holds hundreds of thousands of distinct CDR3 sequences, roughly 14% seen once, with less than 15% in the top ten. Sequenced material: blood. The source of these receptors is a man between 18 and 35 years old with Graves' ophthalmopathy.

This clonotype was detected ten times or more. This chain links TRBV6-2 or TRBV6-3 with TRBJ2-3; the match to TRBD2 covers 7 bases. V gave up 10 bases and J gave up 0 bases; unmatched junction bases: 16. Germline assignment: CDR1 MNHEY and CDR2 SVGEGT. The CDR3 spans 17 residues. The CDR3 region is CATGTGRMRASTDTQYF. As DNA, the CDR3 is TGTGCCACCGGGACCGGGAGGATGAGGGCTAGCACAGATACGCAGTATTTT.

The table lists this clonotype with a few counts. This chain connects TRBV10-3 to TRBJ2-5, with 8 bases identical to TRBD1. The germline V gene has CDR1 ENHRY and CDR2 SYGVKD. This CDR3 region has 14 residues. V was pared by 10 bases and J by 3 bases, with 10 bases of the junction left unmatched. CDR3 DNA sequence: TGTGCCACACTCGGACAGGGACCTGAAGAGACCCAGTACTTC. This encodes CATLGQGPEETQYF.

This clonotype came up a few times. This chain connects TRBV7-8 to TRBJ1-1, with D perhaps matching TRBD1 (6 bases). V lost 2 bases and J lost 5, with 12 bases in between. From germline, CDR1 is SGHVS and CDR2 FQNEAQ. The CDR3 length is 14 residues. The CDR3 nucleotides read TGTGCCAGCAGCTTACTTAACCAGGGGACTGAAGCTTTCTTT. Residues: CASSLLNQGTEAFF.

This clonotype was counted ten times or more. V gene TRBV12-3 or TRBV12-4 combines with J gene TRBJ2-7; D gene uncertain. The CDR3 extends over 14 amino acids. V was clipped by 5 bases and J by 2 bases, with 13 bases between them. CDR3 protein: CASSIDGFAYEQYF. Written as DNA, the CDR3 is TGTGCCAGCAGTATCGACGGGTTCGCCTACGAGCAGTACTTC.

This clonotype came up a few times. J is TRBJ2-1 and V is TRBV5-1; TRBD2 matches 9 bases. The CDR3 covers 15 residues. After removal of 0 bases from V and 6 bases from J, the junction contained 4 bases not matched to a gene. The germline gives CDR1 SGHRS, CDR2 YFSETQ. The CDR3 coding sequence is TGCGCCAGCAGCTTGGGGACTAGCGCCTCCAATGAGCAGTTCTTC. Its protein product is CASSLGTSASNEQFF.

The chain carries TRBV7-6 and TRBJ2-2; D perhaps matches TRBD1 (5 bases). The germline V gene encodes CDR1 SGHVS and CDR2 FNYEAQ. V was pared by 5 bases and J by 6 bases, with 25 bases between. The length of the CDR3 is 18 residues. CDR3 in DNA: TGTGCCAGCAGCCGGCCCCCCCGACAGTTCAGCATCCCCGGGGAGCTGTTTTTT. Translation: CASSRPPRQFSIPGELFF.

This clonotype was recorded at least ten times. This chain uses TRBV7-2 with TRBJ2-5, with TRBD2 identical over 11 bases. The trim removed 5 bases at V and 5 bases at J, leaving 10 bases unmatched. Germline V gene lookup returns CDR1 SGHTA and CDR2 FQGNSA. The CDR3 runs 16 residues. DNA of the CDR3: TGTGCCAGCAGCCTCCTACTAGCGGGGGAGATCGAGACCCAGTACTTC. Its protein is CASSLLLAGEIETQYF.

Only a few counts were recorded for this clonotype. V gene TRBV14 combines with J gene TRBJ2-2; the D is unclear. The CDR3 extends over 14 amino acids. Germline CDR1 and CDR2: SGHDN and FVKESK. V was clipped by 4 bases and J by 3 bases, with 9 bases between them. This CDR3 reads CASSPGPYTGELFF. CDR3 coding DNA: TGTGCCAGCAGCCCGGGTCCGTACACCGGGGAGCTGTTTTTT.

This clonotype showed up many times. This chain joins TRBV6-1 and TRBJ1-1; D call uncertain. The CDR3 has 12 amino acids. The germline V gene has CDR1 MNHNS and CDR2 SASEGT. V lost 2 bases and J lost 3, with 4 bases in between. In DNA form, the CDR3 reads TGTGCCAGCAGTGAATTCCACACTGAAGCTTTCTTT. This gives the protein CASSEFHTEAFF.

This clonotype came up many times. This sequence joins TRBV5-1 and TRBJ2-3; D ambiguous. The germline V gene has CDR1 SGHRS and CDR2 YFSETQ. V was trimmed by 0 bases and J by 3 bases, leaving 8 bases between them. This CDR3 contains 14 residues. The CDR3 here is CASSLEAVTDTQYF. In DNA form, the CDR3 reads TGCGCCAGCAGCTTGGAAGCCGTAACAGATACGCAGTATTTT.

This chain links TRBV4-1 with TRBJ2-7; D is unclear. Trimming pared 0 bases from V and 3 bases from J, leaving 12 bases between. The CDR3 has 15 residues. CDR1 and CDR2 from the germline V gene are MGHRA and YSYEKL. The CDR3 region is CASSQEWHADYEQYF. The CDR3 region has the DNA TGCGCCAGCAGCCAAGAATGGCATGCGGACTACGAGCAGTACTTC.

This clonotype was detected a few times. The chain uses TRBV5-1 and TRBJ2-7, with 7 bases fitting TRBD1. V lost 4 bases and J lost 2; bases outside the gene matches: 12. Per the germline V gene, CDR1 is SGHRS and CDR2 is YFSETQ. The CDR3 is 16 residues long. In nucleotides, the CDR3 is TGCGCCAGCAGCCAGACCCTAGCCACAGGGGCCTACGAGCAGTACTTC. Translating it yields CASSQTLATGAYEQYF. The full variable domain, completed using reference TRBV5-1 and TRBJ2-7, is KAGVTQTPRYLIKTRGQQVTLSCSPISGHRSVSWYQQTPGQGLQFLFEYFSETQRNKGNFPGRFSGRQFSNSRSEMNVSTLELGDSALYLCASSQTLATGAYEQYFGPGTRLTVT.

This clonotype has a count of ten or more. V usage is TRBV7-8 and J usage is TRBJ2-1; tentative D call: TRBD1 (6 bases). There are 18 residues in the CDR3. Per germline, CDR1 SGHVS and CDR2 FQNEAQ. With 6 bases removed from V and 0 bases from J, the gap between germline ends came to 21 bases. The CDR3 bases are TGTGCCAGCAGTTCACTCCCCAGGGGCCAAAGCTCCTACAATGAGCAGTTCTTC. Its translation: CASSSLPRGQSSYNEQFF.

This clonotype was observed at least ten times. The chain joins TRBV7-3 to TRBJ2-3; D is possibly TRBD1 or TRBD2 (5 bases each). CDR3 length: 16 residues. CDR1 and CDR2 (germline): SGHTA, FQGTGA. The V and J ends lost 6 bases and 2 bases respectively, with 18 bases between them. CDR3 sequence reads: CASSYAGAGYTDTQYF. The CDR3 region has the DNA TGTGCCAGCAGTTATGCTGGGGCGGGTTACACAGATACGCAGTATTTT.

This clonotype showed up many times. The CDR3 DNA reads TGTGCCAGCAGTTCCGGGACTGATCGGGCGCAGTATTTT. Translating it yields CASSSGTDRAQYF. This chain connects TRBV27 to TRBJ2-3; a weak D match, TRBD2 (6 bases). CDR3 length equals 13 residues. Germline values: CDR1 MNHEY, CDR2 SMNVEV (reference sequence). V lost 4 bases to trimming and J lost 10 bases, with 15 bases between them.

This clonotype was recorded at least ten times. The chain carries TRBV12-5 and TRBJ1-3, with 8 bases matching TRBD1. V was clipped by 2 bases and J by 2 bases; unmatched bases: 14. This CDR3 comprises 19 residues. CDR1 and CDR2 (germline): LGHNT, FRNRAP. In DNA form, the CDR3 reads TGTGCTAGTGGTTTGACCACCCCTCAGGGGGCGCATGCTGGAAACACCATATATTTT. Its translation is CASGLTTPQGAHAGNTIYF.

There are many counts of this clonotype. This rearrangement joins TRBV6-1 to TRBJ2-5; D is uncertain. Germline lookup yields CDR1 MNHNS and CDR2 SASEGT. This CDR3 comprises 13 residues. V shed 1 base and J shed 4 bases, with 7 bases lying between them. CDR3 sequence reads: CASSEGSSETQYF. The CDR3 nucleotides are TGTGCCAGCAGTGAAGGGAGCTCAGAGACCCAGTACTTC.

This clonotype was picked up many times. The rearrangement joins TRBV15 to TRBJ2-1; D not resolved. This CDR3 region has 13 residues. Germline V CDR1 and CDR2: LNHNV, YYDKDF (reference sequence). Trimming removed 2 bases at V and 5 bases at J, with 7 bases between. The CDR3 sequence: CATSRPLNNEQFF. The CDR3 region has the DNA TGTGCCACCAGCAGACCTTTAAACAATGAGCAGTTCTTC.

This clonotype has a count of ten or more. V and J are TRBV7-9 and TRBJ2-7, with TRBD1 identical over 7 bases. Per the germline V gene, CDR1 is SEHNR and CDR2 is FQNEAQ (reference sequence). This CDR3 has 12 residues. The J segment lost 3 bases and the V segment lost 5 bases, leaving 1 base of the junction unmatched. CDR3 sequence reads: CASSGTVYEQYF. CDR3 coding DNA: TGTGCCAGCAGCGGGACAGTCTACGAGCAGTACTTC.

The CDR3 DNA reads TGTGCCAGCGAGCGGGACTTCGGCTACACCTTC. Translating it yields CASERDFGYTF. This rearrangement joins TRBV6-1 to TRBJ1-2, with a tentative D call TRBD1 (5 bases). The germline CDR1 and CDR2 sequences are MNHNS and SASEGT. There are 11 residues in the CDR3. V shed 8 bases and J shed 8 bases, with 12 bases lying between them.

This clonotype was seen at least ten times. The rearrangement links TRBV11-2 to TRBJ2-5; 7 bases agree with TRBD2. Germline V gene data show CDR1 as SGHAT and CDR2 as FQNNGV. V lost 0 bases and J lost 4; bases outside the gene matches: 8. The CDR3 is 16 residues long. CDR3 protein: CASSLEGAGEGETQYF. In DNA form, the CDR3 reads TGTGCCAGCAGCTTAGAAGGGGCGGGAGAGGGAGAGACCCAGTACTTC. The whole variable domain, remainder taken from reference TRBV11-2 and TRBJ2-5, is EAGVAQSPRYKIIEKRQSVAFWCNPISGHATLYWYQQILGQGPKLLIQFQNNGVVDDSQLPKDRFSAERLKGVDSTLKIQPAKLEDSAVYLCASSLEGAGEGETQYFGPGTRLLVL.

The chain is built from TRBV25-1 and TRBJ2-1; 7 bases match TRBD1. V dropped 5 bases and J dropped 5; count of bases not matched to a gene: 6. CDR3 size: 14 residues. The germline CDR1 and CDR2 sequences are MGHDK and SYGVNS. The CDR3 region is CASSIQGYHNEQFF. The CDR3 DNA reads as TGTGCCAGCAGTATACAGGGGTACCACAATGAGCAGTTCTTC. Full variable domain (remainder filled in from reference TRBV25-1 and TRBJ2-1): EADIYQTPRYLVIGTGKKITLECSQTMGHDKMYWYQQDPGMELHLIHYSYGVNSTEKGDLSSESTVSRIRTEHFPLTLESARPSHTSQYLCASSIQGYHNEQFFGPGTRLTVL.

This clonotype occurred once. The chain links TRBV6-2 or TRBV6-3 to TRBJ1-1, with D unresolved. Trimming took 2 bases from V and 3 from J, leaving 7 bases between them. The CDR3 length is 13 residues. Germline V gene sequence: CDR1 MNHEY, CDR2 SVGEGT. This CDR3 is CASSYGPDTEAFF. The CDR3 DNA is TGTGCCAGCAGTTACGGCCCGGACACTGAAGCTTTCTTT.

This clonotype came up many times. This sequence joins TRBV12-3 or TRBV12-4 and TRBJ2-6; D not resolved. The CDR3 consists of 13 residues. V was cut by 8 bases and J by 0 bases, with 5 bases left in between. For the CDR3, the DNA is TGTGCCAGCCGTCTCTCTGGGGCCAACGTCCTGACTTTC. Its translation: CASRLSGANVLTF.

DNA for the CDR3: TGCGCCAGCAGCTCAAGACTAGTGGCGAACACCGGGGAGCTGTTTTTT. This encodes CASSSRLVANTGELFF. This chain joins TRBV5-1 and TRBJ2-2; D possibly corresponds to TRBD2 (6 bases). Germline CDR1 and CDR2: SGHRS and YFSETQ. Between the trimmed V and J ends, which lost 3 bases and 0 bases, there was a span of 12 bases. The CDR3 is 16 amino acids.

The V call is TRBV4-2, the J call TRBJ2-1; 8 bases fit TRBD2. Germline V gene data show CDR1 as LGHNA and CDR2 as YNFKEQ. V shed 1 base and J 7 bases; nucleotides not matched to a gene: 9. The CDR3 covers 16 residues. The CDR3 bases are TGTGCCAGCAGCCAAGGATCGGGGGGGCTAATAAATGAGCAGTTCTTC. Amino acid sequence: CASSQGSGGLINEQFF.

This clonotype was counted between two and nine times. V and J are TRBV7-2 and TRBJ2-7; D tentatively reads TRBD1 or TRBD2 (5 bases each). V was trimmed by 4 bases and J by 7 bases, leaving 17 bases between them. Germline assignment: CDR1 SGHTA and CDR2 FQGNSA. The CDR3 loop spans 14 amino acids. The CDR3, as DNA: TGTGCCAGCAGCTCTCCGGGACGCCCGCCTGAGCAGTACTTC. It codes for CASSSPGRPPEQYF.